This TCR beta chain is drawn from a study of blood T cell repertoires in COVID-19. As for the study in general: Samples representing acute and convalescent COVID-19 were sourced from the United States, Italy and Spain. The cDNA or gDNA used as material had been derived from T cells, B-cell-depleted T cells, or PBMCs.

The participants were between about 18 and 95 years old and came from 24 US areas. Membership in each cohort depended on participant-reported clinical history. CDR3 length equals 13 residues. After removal of 6 bases from V and 1 base from J, the junction contained 2 bases not matched to a gene. Produced via immunoSEQ multiplex PCR; TCRdb's table is partial and in-frame only. This sample has around 500,000 clones; approximately 86% occur once, and the top ten carry 6.5% to 8.5%. This sequence was found in an older woman who had recovered from COVID-19. The sequenced material came from PBMCs or T cells enriched from blood (not recorded which). The chain uses TRBV12-3 or TRBV12-4 and TRBJ1-1, with 7 bases identical to TRBD1. The DNA of the CDR3 is TGTGCCAGCAGGAGGGGGCAGAACACTGAAGCTTTCTTT. Translation gives CASRRGQNTEAFF.